A single sample is the source of the 26 T cell receptor beta chains below, sequenced in a study of OX40 agonist ivuxolimab in advanced cancers. The data were produced by immunoSEQ multiplex PCR, yet TCRdb's version contains in-frame clones alone and is incomplete. The sample carries tens of thousands of clones, about 91% recorded once. Sequencing used CD4+ or CD8+ T cells sorted from blood, obtained in a trial of the OX40 agonist ivuxolimab. Every receptor here comes from an adult with an advanced solid tumor such as melanoma, head and neck, liver or kidney cancer.

This clone was found once. The chain is built from TRBV6-5 and TRBJ2-2; 7 bases are a match to TRBD1. This CDR3 is 16 amino acids long. V dropped 0 bases and J dropped 4; count of bases not matched to a gene: 5. Germline lookup yields CDR1 MNHEY and CDR2 SVGAGI. In DNA form, the CDR3 reads TGTGCCAGCAGTTACTCCACAGGGGCGGGCACCGGGGAGCTGTTTTTT. Translating it yields CASSYSTGAGTGELFF.

The chain employs TRBV5-5 and TRBJ1-6; D gene unclear. Trimming took 2 bases from V and 9 from J, leaving 9 bases between them. The CDR3 totals 13 residues. Germline CDR1 reads SGHKS; CDR2 reads YYEKEE (reference sequence). Written as DNA, the CDR3 is TGTGCCAGCAGCTTACTCTTAGGTTCACCCCTCCACTTT. Translating it yields CASSLLLGSPLHF.

V gene TRBV6-5 combines with J gene TRBJ2-3; 9 bases are a match to TRBD2. The CDR3 is 16 residues long. The V gene's germline CDR1 is MNHEY and CDR2 SVGAGI. V lost 0 bases, J lost 4 bases, and 5 bases stayed unmatched. The CDR3 protein is CASSYSLLAGSDTQYF. DNA for the CDR3: TGTGCCAGCAGTTACTCGTTACTAGCGGGTTCAGATACGCAGTATTTT.

The CDR3 loop is CASSLANSYSEQYF. The CDR3 nucleotides read TGTGCCAGCAGCTTAGCCAATTCTTACAGCGAGCAGTACTTC. The V gene is TRBV7-9, the J gene TRBJ2-7, with D unclear. V was shortened by 0 bases and J by 6 bases, with 12 bases between the two germline ends. This CDR3 contains 14 residues. CDR1 is SEHNR and CDR2 is FQNEAQ in the germline V gene (reference sequence).

This chain connects TRBV19 to TRBJ2-3; D ambiguous. The ends were cut back, 5 bases at V and 1 base at J, with 10 bases in the middle. The germline V gene has CDR1 LNHDA and CDR2 SQIVND (reference sequence). The CDR3 is made up of 14 amino acids. The CDR3 nucleotides are TGTGCCAGTAGTGATGACGGCCGCACAGATACGCAGTATTTT. Translating gives CASSDDGRTDTQYF.

The chain carries TRBV5-1 and TRBJ2-3; 7 positions agree with TRBD2. V was pared by 3 bases and J by 3 bases, with 7 bases of the junction left unmatched. This CDR3 is built from 15 residues. The germline V gene encodes CDR1 SGHRS and CDR2 YFSETQ. The CDR3 reads CASSSGLGMTDTQYF. The DNA for the CDR3 is TGCGCCAGCAGCTCTGGACTAGGAATGACAGATACGCAGTATTTT.

This clone was seen only once. The chain has TRBV5-1 and TRBJ2-1; 11 nucleotides match TRBD2. V lost 0 bases to trimming and J lost 7 bases; unmatched junction nucleotides: 3. CDR3 length equals 15 residues. Per the germline V gene, CDR1 is SGHRS and CDR2 is YFSETQ. In DNA form, the CDR3 reads TGCGCCAGCAGCTTGGTACTAGCGGGGGTGAATGAGCAGTTCTTC. It translates to CASSLVLAGVNEQFF. Combining the CDR3 with reference TRBV5-1 and TRBJ2-1 gives the whole variable domain KAGVTQTPRYLIKTRGQQVTLSCSPISGHRSVSWYQQTPGQGLQFLFEYFSETQRNKGNFPGRFSGRQFSNSRSEMNVSTLELGDSALYLCASSLVLAGVNEQFFGPGTRLTVL.

The J gene is TRBJ1-5, the V gene TRBV5-1; no firm D call. Deletions cut 0 bases from V and 6 bases from J, with 7 bases between. In germline, CDR1 is SGHRS, CDR2 YFSETQ. The CDR3 runs to 13 residues. The CDR3 bases are TGCGCCAGCAGCTTGGATGGAGGTCAGCCCCAGCATTTT. Translated: CASSLDGGQPQHF.

The chain is built from TRBV6-4 and TRBJ1-6; D unclear. V was shortened by 6 bases and J by 6 bases, with 21 bases between the two germline ends. This CDR3 is 17 amino acids long. CDR1 and CDR2 from the germline V gene are MRHNA and SNTAGT. CDR3 loop: CASRRAGEGRPNSPLHF. For the CDR3, the DNA is TGTGCCAGCAGGAGGGCCGGGGAGGGTAGACCTAATTCACCCCTCCACTTT.

This chain uses TRBV6-5 with TRBJ2-5, with D possibly TRBD2 on 5 matching bases. The CDR3 is 14 residues long. In germline, CDR1 is MNHEY, CDR2 SVGAGI. V lost 4 bases and J lost 2, with 11 bases in between. The CDR3 loop is CASSLGSGQETQYF. CDR3 nucleotides: TGTGCCAGCAGTTTAGGATCGGGGCAAGAGACCCAGTACTTC.

J is TRBJ1-2 and V is TRBV6-5, with D possibly matching TRBD1 (5 bases). Germline V lookup: CDR1 MNHEY, CDR2 SVGAGI. The CDR3 has 11 residues. Trimming stripped 5 bases from V and 8 bases from J, with 9 bases between. CDR3 in DNA: TGTGCCAGCAGTGAAGGGGAAGGCTACACCTTC. Its protein product is CASSEGEGYTF.

This clone was counted a single time. The rearrangement joins TRBV2 to TRBJ1-2; the match to TRBD1 covers 8 bases. Per germline, CDR1 SNHLY and CDR2 FYNNEI. The CDR3 is made up of 14 amino acids. With V trimmed by 5 bases and J by 5 bases, 7 bases remained unmatched. This chain's CDR3 is CASSQGAPWYGYTF. CDR3 DNA: TGTGCCAGCAGTCAGGGGGCCCCTTGGTATGGCTACACCTTC.

V usage is TRBV7-9 and J usage is TRBJ2-6; no clear D. V lost 5 bases and J 0 bases, leaving 14 bases between the germline ends. In germline, CDR1 is SEHNR, CDR2 FQNEAQ (reference sequence). This CDR3 comprises 17 residues. DNA of the CDR3: TGTGCCAGCAGCCGATGGCAGGTCTCCTCTGGGGCCAACGTCCTGACTTTC. Its translation is CASSRWQVSSGANVLTF.

The gene calls are TRBV5-4 and TRBJ2-7; 9 nucleotides line up with TRBD1. The CDR3 runs 17 residues. J was trimmed by 1 base and V by 4 bases; bases with no gene match: 12. Germline CDR1 is SGHNT and CDR2 is YYREEE (reference sequence). In DNA form, the CDR3 reads TGTGCCAGCAGCCCCGAAGCCGGGACAGGGAATTCCTACGAGCAGTACTTC. Protein: CASSPEAGTGNSYEQYF.

The chain combines TRBV6-5 with TRBJ2-2; TRBD1 might be the D (5 bases). CDR1 and CDR2 from the germline V gene are MNHEY and SVGAGI. Trimming removed 2 bases from V and 4 bases from J, with 8 bases in between. The CDR3 has 14 amino acids. The CDR3 reads CASSYRGLTGELFF. CDR3 nucleotide sequence: TGTGCCAGCAGTTACAGGGGCCTCACCGGGGAGCTGTTTTTT.

This clone was counted a few times. The CDR3 spells CASTPWGRIYEQYF. CDR3 nucleotide sequence: TGTGCCAGCACTCCATGGGGCAGAATCTACGAGCAGTACTTC. The rearrangement joins TRBV5-6 to TRBJ2-7; TRBD1 is a possible D gene (5 bases). The CDR3 consists of 14 residues. In germline, CDR1 is SGHDT, CDR2 YYEEEE. V lost 6 bases, J lost 3 bases, and 16 bases lay in between. The variable domain in full, completed from reference TRBV5-6 and TRBJ2-7, reads DAGVTQSPTHLIKTRGQQVTLRCSPKSGHDTVSWYQQALGQGPQFIFQYYEEEERQRGNFPDRFSGHQFPNYSSELNVNALLLGDSALYLCASTPWGRIYEQYFGPGTRLTVT.

This chain connects TRBV6-1 to TRBJ1-6; no clear D. Germline CDR1 reads MNHNS; CDR2 reads SASEGT. Trimming took 7 bases from V and 7 from J, leaving 11 bases between them. The CDR3 covers 13 residues. The DNA of the CDR3 is TGTGCCAGCAATCCAGCGGAAAATTCACCCCTCCACTTT. Translation: CASNPAENSPLHF.

This rearrangement joins TRBV7-9 to TRBJ2-7; 7 bases map to TRBD1. This CDR3 has 14 amino acids. Per germline, CDR1 SEHNR and CDR2 FQNEAQ (reference sequence). With 3 bases clipped from V and 2 bases from J, the junction kept 4 bases outside the gene matches. In DNA form, the CDR3 reads TGTGCCAGCAGCTTCGGACAGGCCCCCTACGAGCAGTACTTC. This codes for CASSFGQAPYEQYF.

This clone has more than one count but fewer than ten. The chain carries TRBV6-4 and TRBJ2-2; 8 nucleotides line up with TRBD1. The length of the CDR3 is 14 residues. Germline CDR1 reads MRHNA; CDR2 reads SNTAGT. V was pared by 6 bases and J by 2 bases, with 2 bases of the junction left unmatched. The CDR3 spells CASRTGVNTGELFF. CDR3 nucleotides: TGTGCCAGCAGGACAGGGGTAAACACCGGGGAGCTGTTTTTT.

Only one count was recorded for this clone. The V call is TRBV30, the J call TRBJ2-2; 7 bases fit TRBD2. V gave up 4 bases and J gave up 7 bases; unmatched junction bases: 9. The CDR3 has 14 residues. CDR1 and CDR2 from the germline V gene are GTSNPN and SVGIG (reference sequence). CDR3 nucleotide sequence: TGTGCCTGGACTAGCGGCCCATGGGGCGGGGAGCTGTTTTTT. Encoded protein: CAWTSGPWGGELFF.

This sequence joins TRBV7-8 and TRBJ1-4, with D uncertain. Germline V CDR1 and CDR2: SGHVS, FQNEAQ. V shed 5 bases and J shed 0 bases, with 10 bases lying between them. This CDR3 is built from 15 residues. The chain's CDR3 is CASSPGRATNEKLFF. The CDR3 DNA follows: TGTGCCAGCAGCCCGGGGAGGGCAACTAATGAAAAACTGTTTTTT.

The chain links TRBV27 to TRBJ2-5; no clear D. The V end lost 6 bases, the J end lost 5 bases, and 13 bases lay between the germline ends. Germline V CDR1 and CDR2: MNHEY, SMNVEV (reference sequence). This CDR3 region has 13 residues. CDR3 loop: CASRFGRTETQYF. CDR3 bases: TGTGCCAGCAGATTCGGACGGACGGAGACCCAGTACTTC.

This chain links TRBV19 with TRBJ2-7; 7 bases match TRBD1. The CDR3 has 18 amino acids. V was pared by 5 bases and J by 2 bases, with 18 bases of the junction left unmatched. Germline V gene lookup returns CDR1 LNHDA and CDR2 SQIVND (reference sequence). The CDR3 DNA reads as TGTGCCAGTAGTTTACAGACAGGGACCGCGACCCACACCTACGAGCAGTACTTC. Translation gives CASSLQTGTATHTYEQYF.

The CDR3 nucleotides read TGTGCCAGCAGGCTCTCGAGCTCCTATAATTCACCCCTCCACTTT. This sequence encodes CASRLSSSYNSPLHF. The chain carries TRBV6-1 and TRBJ1-6; D gene ambiguous. The CDR3 consists of 15 residues. CDR1 is MNHNS, CDR2 SASEGT, per germline. V was clipped by 6 bases and J by 0 bases, with 9 bases between them.

This chain connects TRBV18 to TRBJ1-1, with a weak D call TRBD1 (5 bases). Per germline, CDR1 KGHSH and CDR2 LQKENI. V was trimmed by 4 bases and J by 4 bases, leaving 10 bases between them. The CDR3 is 13 residues long. The CDR3 region has the DNA TGTGCCAGCTCACAAACGGGACCCACTGAAGCTTTCTTT. It codes for CASSQTGPTEAFF.

The chain combines TRBV6-5 with TRBJ2-2; TRBD1 matches at 7 bases. V lost 5 bases and J lost 6; bases outside the gene matches: 9. This CDR3 contains 15 residues. Germline-derived CDR1 and CDR2 are MNHEY and SVGAGI. The CDR3 loop reads CASSQGDLRAGELFF. As DNA, the CDR3 is TGTGCCAGCAGTCAGGGGGACCTTAGGGCCGGGGAGCTGTTTTTT.